The 19 T cell receptor beta chains presented below share a single source sample, sequenced in a study of T cell responses to AZD1222 COVID-19 vaccine (dated by TCRdb to the early 2020s). The library was prepared using the immunoSEQ multiplex PCR assay. TCRdb stores this immuneACCESS table with in-frame sequences only. Part of the clones is absent; in the studies checked, under half of the shortfall reflects unresolved V genes, and no reason is known for the rest. This sample holds more than 85,000 clones; about 90% were observed only once. The ten largest make up 7.8% of the sample. The time point label here, explained by the study, means: baseline before first vaccination. The input for sequencing was peripheral blood, taken on day 0 of AZD1222 vaccination. These receptors originate from an adult in good health.

This clone was picked up a small number of times. The chain couples TRBV6-2 or TRBV6-3 to TRBJ2-3; 9 bases fit TRBD2. The CDR3 contains 15 residues. From germline, CDR1 is MNHEY and CDR2 SVGEGT. The V gene end was trimmed by 5 bases and the J gene end by 1 base; junction bases not matched to a gene: 4. CDR3 in DNA: TGTGCCAGCAGTGATCGACTAGCGGGCACAGATACGCAGTATTTT. The encoded protein is CASSDRLAGTDTQYF.

The genes are TRBV4-1 and TRBJ2-2; TRBD1 matches 7 bases. V gave up 3 bases and J gave up 3 bases; unmatched junction bases: 10. The CDR3 runs 17 residues. The germline V gene encodes CDR1 MGHRA and CDR2 YSYEKL. CDR3 DNA sequence: TGCGCCAGCAGCCACTCCCCGAGGCAGGGGGACACCGGGGAGCTGTTTTTT. This translates into CASSHSPRQGDTGELFF.

The chain carries TRBV6-5 and TRBJ1-4; TRBD1 is a possible D gene (6 bases). Germline CDR1 reads MNHEY; CDR2 reads SVGAGI. The CDR3 is made up of 14 amino acids. V was clipped by 5 bases and J by 3 bases, with 10 bases between them. As DNA, the CDR3 is TGTGCCAGCAGTAGGACAGTAGCTAATGAAAAACTGTTTTTT. It is translated as CASSRTVANEKLFF.

This chain uses TRBV18 with TRBJ2-7, with D perhaps assigned TRBD1 or TRBD2 (6 bases each). This CDR3 is built from 14 residues. Germline values: CDR1 KGHSH, CDR2 LQKENI. Trimming left V 8 bases short and J 4 bases short, with 18 bases between. CDR3 nucleotides: TGTGCCAGCCACGGCGGGACAACCAAATACGAGCAGTACTTC. Translating gives CASHGGTTKYEQYF.

J is TRBJ2-3 and V is TRBV5-6, with 11 bases matching TRBD2. Per the germline V gene, CDR1 is SGHDT and CDR2 is YYEEEE. The ends lost 4 bases at V and 0 bases at J; junction bases unmatched: 7. The CDR3 sequence is 17 residues long. The CDR3 nucleotides read TGTGCCAGCAGCATCCTAGCGGGGGGCGCTAGCACAGATACGCAGTATTTT. Its protein is CASSILAGGASTDTQYF.

The genes are TRBV5-1 and TRBJ1-1; perhaps TRBD1 as D (5 bases). Germline lookup yields CDR1 SGHRS and CDR2 YFSETQ. The CDR3 spans 15 residues. Trimming removed 0 bases at V and 2 bases at J, with 11 bases between. The CDR3 sequence is CASSLDDRANTEAFF. Written as DNA, the CDR3 is TGCGCCAGCAGCTTGGATGACAGAGCTAACACTGAAGCTTTCTTT.

The chain uses TRBV6-5 and TRBJ2-2; possible D gene TRBD1, 7 bases. This CDR3 comprises 15 residues. Germline CDR1 is MNHEY and CDR2 is SVGAGI. Trimming stripped 8 bases from V and 4 bases from J, with 17 bases between. The CDR3 nucleotides are TGTGCCAGCGGCAGCCCGCAGGGGGGCACCGGGGAGCTGTTTTTT. Residues: CASGSPQGGTGELFF.

V is TRBV28 and J is TRBJ2-5; D remains unclear. The CDR3 is 13 residues long. V was trimmed by 6 bases and J by 5 bases, leaving 13 bases between them. The germline CDR1 and CDR2 sequences are MDHEN and SYDVKM. CDR3 DNA: TGTGCCAGCAGAGGGTTCGGCAAGGAGACCCAGTACTTC. Its protein is CASRGFGKETQYF.

The chain links TRBV18 to TRBJ1-1, with D perhaps TRBD1 (5 bases). V lost 0 bases and J 5 bases, leaving 16 bases between the germline ends. The CDR3 extends over 16 amino acids. Looked up from germline, CDR1 is KGHSH and CDR2 is LQKENI. Here the CDR3 reads CASSPPGTPEVTEAFF. The CDR3, as DNA: TGTGCCAGCTCACCACCCGGGACTCCGGAGGTAACTGAAGCTTTCTTT.

The rearrangement uses TRBV19 and TRBJ1-2, with a possible D match to TRBD1 (5 bases). The ends were cut back, 0 bases at V and 2 bases at J, with 13 bases in the middle. The CDR3 length is 16 residues. Germline lookup yields CDR1 LNHDA and CDR2 SQIVND (reference sequence). The CDR3 reads CASSIDHRDLNYGYTF. The CDR3 region has the DNA TGTGCCAGTAGTATAGACCACCGGGACCTCAACTATGGCTACACCTTC.

The chain employs TRBV10-3 and TRBJ1-1; 11 bases align to TRBD1. The CDR3 extends over 18 amino acids. The trim removed 5 bases at V and 5 bases at J, leaving 16 bases unmatched. Germline values: CDR1 ENHRY, CDR2 SYGVKD. CDR3 residues: CAISPRLGQGARGTEAFF. The CDR3 DNA reads TGTGCCATCAGTCCGAGATTAGGACAGGGGGCGAGAGGGACTGAAGCTTTCTTT.

V and J are TRBV6-5 and TRBJ1-2, with 7 bases identical to TRBD1. Germline V CDR1 and CDR2: MNHEY, SVGAGI. V shed 6 bases and J 4 bases; nucleotides not matched to a gene: 2. The CDR3 runs 12 residues. CDR3 DNA: TGTGCCAGCAGACAGGGGAGCTATGGCTACACCTTC. The encoded protein is CASRQGSYGYTF.

The chain recombines TRBV4-2 with TRBJ1-5; D is undetermined. Germline V CDR1 and CDR2: LGHNA, YNFKEQ. This CDR3 has 16 amino acids. Trimming took 0 bases from V and 3 from J, leaving 12 bases between them. In nucleotides, the CDR3 is TGTGCCAGCAGCCAAGATTCACAGACATACAATCAGCCCCAGCATTTT. It codes for CASSQDSQTYNQPQHF.

This clone is a singleton in its sample. CDR3 sequence reads: CAITLAGGMGGYTF. The DNA of the CDR3 is TGTGCCATCACCCTCGCGGGGGGGATGGGTGGCTACACCTTC. V is TRBV10-3 and J is TRBJ1-2, with D tentatively TRBD1 (5 bases). This CDR3 comprises 14 residues. Looked up from germline, CDR1 is ENHRY and CDR2 is SYGVKD. Trimming left V 7 bases short and J 7 bases short, with 19 bases between.

The chain combines TRBV19 with TRBJ2-3; 8 nucleotides align to TRBD2. Per germline, CDR1 LNHDA and CDR2 SQIVND (reference sequence). This CDR3 comprises 14 residues. J lost 7 bases, V lost 1 base, and 4 bases had no gene match. The DNA for the CDR3 is TGTGCCAGTAGTATAGCGGGGGGGTCCAATACGCAGTATTTT. Translation gives CASSIAGGSNTQYF. Together with reference TRBV19 and TRBJ2-3, the CDR3 gives the full variable domain: DGGITQSPKYLFRKEGQNVTLSCEQNLNHDAMYWYRQDPGQGLRLIYYSQIVNDFQKGDIAEGYSVSREKKESFPLTVTSAQKNPTAFYLCASSIAGGSNTQYFGPGTRLTVL.

This CDR3 is CASSQTGGAAEQFF. In DNA, the CDR3 is TGTGCCAGCAGCCAAACCGGGGGGGCCGCTGAGCAGTTCTTC. The chain couples TRBV14 to TRBJ2-1; 8 bases are shared with TRBD2. The CDR3 runs to 14 residues. Trimming took 2 bases from V and 9 from J; bases not matched to a gene: 6. Looked up from germline, CDR1 is SGHDN and CDR2 is FVKESK.

This clone appeared once. The chain combines TRBV7-3 with TRBJ2-1; D is uncertain. Between the trimmed V and J ends, which lost 5 bases and 2 bases, there was a span of 13 bases. CDR1 is SGHTA and CDR2 is FQGTGA in the germline V gene. The CDR3 length is 15 residues. This chain's CDR3 is CASSPLDRPYNEQFF. The CDR3 DNA reads TGTGCCAGCAGCCCCCTAGATAGACCCTACAATGAGCAGTTCTTC.

The V gene is TRBV11-2, the J gene TRBJ1-5; possible D gene TRBD1, 6 bases. V dropped 2 bases and J dropped 7 bases, with 9 bases sitting between them. CDR3 length: 13 residues. Germline V CDR1 and CDR2: SGHAT, FQNNGV. The CDR3 DNA is TGTGCCAGCAGCTTAAGGGGGGGGCAGCCCCAGCATTTT. It is translated as CASSLRGGQPQHF.

V usage is TRBV5-1 and J usage is TRBJ2-3; weak D call: TRBD1 (7 bases). The CDR3 contains 14 residues. V lost 1 base and J 5 bases, leaving 11 bases between the germline ends. Germline V gives CDR1 SGHRS, CDR2 YFSETQ. In nucleotides, the CDR3 is TGCGCCAGCAGCTTGTCCAGGGGGGAAGATACGCAGTATTTT. The encoded protein is CASSLSRGEDTQYF. The full variable domain, its missing parts supplied by reference TRBV5-1 and TRBJ2-3, is KAGVTQTPRYLIKTRGQQVTLSCSPISGHRSVSWYQQTPGQGLQFLFEYFSETQRNKGNFPGRFSGRQFSNSRSEMNVSTLELGDSALYLCASSLSRGEDTQYFGPGTRLTVL.